This entry features one TCR beta chain sequence. The source of the sample is a study of blood T cell repertoires in COVID-19. Whole-study context: Collection of acute and convalescent COVID-19 samples took place in the United States, Italy and Spain. From T cells, B-cell-depleted T cells, or PBMCs came the material, which was cDNA or gDNA.

Germline lookup yields CDR1 SGHTA and CDR2 FQGNSA. The length of the CDR3 is 18 residues. The germline V and J ends were trimmed by 1 base and 4 bases, with 17 bases remaining between them. Methods used by the authors: How many nucleated cells were present was estimated from reference gene primer amplification. Repertoires were generated with immunoSEQ multiplex PCR, while TCRdb's copy carries only in-frame clones and drops some. The V and J calls and clone size are taken from that table; D and trimming were inferred from the DNA. The sample has under 200,000 clones, approximately 90% seen once; the top ten hold around 5.8%.

This chain connects TRBV7-2 to TRBJ2-6; possibly TRBD1 for D (7 bases). This TCR was recovered from a man aged 35-49 years with active or convalescent COVID-19. Input material: peripheral blood. The CDR3 sequence: CASSLGAGGRGGANVLTF. As DNA, the CDR3 is TGTGCCAGCAGCTTAGGGGCAGGGGGGCGCGGAGGGGCCAACGTCCTGACTTTC.